The 27 T cell receptor beta chains reported below all come from one sample, sequenced in a study of blood T cells in healthy people across ages. Combining a sample-barcoded 5' primer with a J-beta primer mix, a second PCR ran for roughly 7 to 11 cycles. TCRdb reprocessed the 5' RACE reads with MiXCR, giving one entry per CDR3 protein. The sample includes 550,000 to 800,000 distinct CDR3 sequences, 32% seen only once; the top ten take 15%. Sequenced: blood. The source of these receptors is a woman older than 75 in good health.

The table lists this clonotype with many counts. The chain links TRBV25-1 to TRBJ2-1, with D possibly being TRBD1 (6 bases). The V gene lost 3 bases and the J gene lost 14 bases, with 11 bases spanning the gap. Germline CDR1 reads MGHDK; CDR2 reads SYGVNS. The CDR3 runs to 11 residues. The CDR3 DNA is TGTGCCAGCAGTGAGGCACAGGGAAAGTTCTTC. It yields the protein CASSEAQGKFF.

This chain uses TRBV24-1 with TRBJ2-3, with D tentatively TRBD2 (6 bases). V lost 1 base to trimming and J lost 4 bases, with 11 bases between them. The CDR3 is made up of 15 amino acids. Germline V gene lookup returns CDR1 KGHDR and CDR2 SFDVKD. Written as DNA, the CDR3 is TGTGCCACCAGTGATTTACTAGCCGGGGCAGATACGCAGTATTTT. It translates to CATSDLLAGADTQYF.

This clonotype was counted ten times or more. The V gene is TRBV4-1, the J gene TRBJ2-7; D is perhaps TRBD2 (7 bases). The CDR3 totals 16 residues. V lost 0 bases, J lost 5 bases, and 17 bases lay in between. Germline V lookup: CDR1 MGHRA, CDR2 YSYEKL. The CDR3 loop is CASSQEWPGGPNEQYF. DNA of the CDR3: TGCGCCAGCAGCCAAGAGTGGCCCGGGGGGCCCAACGAGCAGTACTTC.

The rearrangement links TRBV7-2 to TRBJ1-1; D uncertain. The CDR3 spans 12 residues. The V end lost 6 bases, the J end lost 11 bases, and 16 bases lay between the germline ends. CDR1 is SGHTA, CDR2 FQGNSA, per germline. The CDR3 loop is CASRVVSGEAFF. Written as DNA, the CDR3 is TGTGCCAGCAGAGTAGTGAGCGGGGAGGCTTTCTTT.

This clonotype has only one observation. This may come from a read error, since a much larger clone is one base off. The chain recombines TRBV24-1 with TRBJ2-1; weak D call: TRBD1 (5 bases). Per germline, CDR1 KGHDR and CDR2 SFDVKD. This CDR3 region has 14 residues. Trimming shortened V by 6 bases and J by 10 bases, and 18 bases separated the two germline ends. The CDR3 region has the DNA TGTGCCACCAGTAGGGGCCACTCCTCCTACGAGCAGTTCTTC. Its translation is CATSRGHSSYEQFF.

Ten or more counts support this clonotype. The chain uses TRBV28 and TRBJ2-7; the match to TRBD1 covers 8 bases. Per the germline V gene, CDR1 is MDHEN and CDR2 is SYDVKM. Losses at the gene ends were 0 bases for V and 1 base for J; bases not matched to a gene: 2. The CDR3 consists of 15 residues. CDR3 nucleotide sequence: TGTGCCAGCAGTTTATGGGGACAGGATTCCTACGAGCAGTACTTC. Translation gives CASSLWGQDSYEQYF.

Concerning this clonotype: With a much larger clone just one base away, this may be a read error. V and J are TRBV20-1 and TRBJ2-3, with 9 bases matching TRBD2. Losses at the gene ends were 7 bases for V and 5 bases for J; bases not matched to a gene: 10. The CDR3 is 14 amino acids. Germline V gene sequence: CDR1 DFQATT, CDR2 SNEGSKA (reference sequence). CDR3 loop: CSEGGSGGGDTQYF. DNA for the CDR3: TGCAGTGAAGGTGGTAGCGGGGGTGGAGATACGCAGTATTTT.

The rearrangement links TRBV20-1 to TRBJ1-1, with D tentatively TRBD1 (6 bases). Germline-derived CDR1 and CDR2 are DFQATT and SNEGSKA (reference sequence). V lost 0 bases and J 9 bases, leaving 14 bases between the germline ends. The CDR3 is 13 residues long. In nucleotides, the CDR3 is TGCAGTGCTAGAGATCCAAGGGGGGAAAAAGCTTTCTTT. This codes for CSARDPRGEKAFF.

A few counts support this clonotype. Given a much more abundant clone one base away, this may be a read error. This sequence joins TRBV7-2 and TRBJ2-4; D is unclear. The J call is in doubt because the DNA end fits TRBJ2-7 better. CDR3 length: 14 residues. The germline V gene has CDR1 SGHTA and CDR2 FQGNSA. The CDR3 sequence: CACSLDILLHEQYF. As DNA, the CDR3 is TGTGCCTGCAGCTTAGACATTTTACTCCACGAGCAGTACTTC.

This clonotype was seen repeatedly, ten times or more. The CDR3 DNA reads as TGCAGTACGGACAGGGGCTCCTACGAGCAGTACTTC. Translation: CSTDRGSYEQYF. The J gene is TRBJ2-7, the V gene TRBV20-1; 9 bases align to TRBD1. Per germline, CDR1 DFQATT and CDR2 SNEGSKA (reference sequence). With 8 bases clipped from V and 0 bases from J, the junction kept 2 bases outside the gene matches. The CDR3 totals 12 residues.

This clonotype has at least ten counts. The V gene is TRBV10-3, the J gene TRBJ2-1; D is unresolved. The CDR3 covers 12 residues. CDR1 ENHRY and CDR2 SYGVKD come from the germline V gene. V was clipped by 4 bases and J by 8 bases, with 9 bases between them. The DNA for the CDR3 is TGTGCCATCAGTGGTCCGCCCGATGAGCAGTTCTTC. Translation: CAISGPPDEQFF.

Note on this clonotype: One end of the junction varies from germline; a read error may be responsible. V and J are TRBV9 and TRBJ2-3; possibly TRBD1 or TRBD2 for D (5 bases each). Germline CDR1 and CDR2: SGDLS and YYNGEE. This CDR3 is built from 15 residues. The CDR3 nucleotides read TGTACCAGCAGCGTAGTAACGGGGCTCGGGGATACGCAGTATTTT. Protein product: CTSSVVTGLGDTQYF. Using reference TRBV9 and TRBJ2-3 for the parts outside the CDR3, the full variable domain is DSGVTQTPKHLITATGQRVTLRCSPRSGDLSVYWYQQSLDQGLQFLIQYYNGEERAKGNILERFSAQQFPDLHSELNLSSLELGDSALYFCTSSVVTGLGDTQYFGPGTRLTVL.

This rearrangement joins TRBV11-2 to TRBJ2-7, with D maybe TRBD2 (5 bases). The germline gives CDR1 SGHAT, CDR2 FQNNGV. There are 15 residues in the CDR3. V dropped 5 bases and J dropped 4 bases, with 18 bases sitting between them. As DNA, the CDR3 is TGTGCCAGCAGCCGTCGGGAACAGTCTATATACGAGCAGTACTTC. This sequence encodes CASSRREQSIYEQYF.

This clonotype was counted only a few times. This chain links TRBV15 with TRBJ2-5, with 9 bases that match TRBD1. The assigned J gene may be wrong: the sequence end matches TRBJ2-7 better. Germline V lookup: CDR1 LNHNV, CDR2 YYDKDF (reference sequence). The CDR3 sequence is 13 residues long. CDR3 coding DNA: TGTGCCACCAGCGTGGACAGGGGATACGAGCAGTACTTC. Amino acid sequence: CATSVDRGYEQYF.

This clonotype was seen a handful of times. A much bigger clone sits one base away, suggesting this may be a read error. Here the CDR3 DNA reads TGTGCCATGGGGGTCGGGAATGAGCAGTACTTC. It specifies CAMGVGNEQYF. The chain recombines TRBV10-3 with TRBJ2-7, with D possibly being TRBD1 or TRBD2 (5 bases each). V was clipped by 9 bases and J by 7 bases, with 13 bases between them. The CDR3 sequence is 11 residues long. Per the germline V gene, CDR1 is ENHRY and CDR2 is SYGVKD.

This clonotype showed up many times. This chain links TRBV9 with TRBJ1-2, with TRBD1 matching over 7 bases. J was trimmed by 4 bases and V by 0 bases; bases with no gene match: 6. The CDR3 runs to 15 residues. CDR1 SGDLS and CDR2 YYNGEE come from the germline V gene. The CDR3 region is CASSVEPGGVYGYTF. Here the CDR3 DNA reads TGTGCCAGCAGCGTAGAGCCAGGGGGAGTCTATGGCTACACCTTC.

This clonotype was recorded at least ten times. The chain uses TRBV12-3 or TRBV12-4 and TRBJ2-4; D gene ambiguous. Deletions cut 2 bases from V and 0 bases from J, with 11 bases between. The CDR3 loop spans 16 amino acids. As DNA, the CDR3 is TGTGCCAGCAGTTTATATAAGTTTCTAGCCAAAAACATTCAGTACTTC. Translating it yields CASSLYKFLAKNIQYF.

The V and J genes are TRBV5-1 and TRBJ2-5, with 16 bases identical to TRBD2. This CDR3 region has 18 residues. Germline V gene data show CDR1 as SGHRS and CDR2 as YFSETQ. V lost 1 base to trimming and J lost 4 bases; unmatched junction nucleotides: 7. DNA for the CDR3: TGCGCCAGCAGCTTGCGGCCGGGACTAGCGGGAGGGACAGAGACCCAGTACTTC. Protein: CASSLRPGLAGGTETQYF.

The rearrangement joins TRBV2 to TRBJ2-2; 9 positions match TRBD1. Germline lookup yields CDR1 SNHLY and CDR2 FYNNEI. Trimming took 4 bases from V and 4 from J; bases not matched to a gene: 4. The CDR3 runs 15 residues. CDR3 bases: TGTGCCAGCAGTGGGGACAGGGCTATCACCGGGGAGCTGTTTTTT. This encodes CASSGDRAITGELFF. Together with reference TRBV2 and TRBJ2-2, the CDR3 gives the full variable domain: EPEVTQTPSHQVTQMGQEVILRCVPISNHLYFYWYRQILGQKVEFLVSFYNNEISEKSEIFDDQFSVERPDGSNFTLKIRSTKLEDSAMYFCASSGDRAITGELFFGEGSRLTVL.

This clonotype has more than one count but fewer than ten. The chain carries TRBV13 and TRBJ1-4, with D possibly TRBD1 on 5 matching bases. CDR3 length equals 14 residues. The V and J ends lost 7 bases and 3 bases respectively, with 12 bases between them. Germline V lookup: CDR1 PRHDT, CDR2 FYEKMQ (reference sequence). The CDR3 region has the DNA TGTGCCAGCACCCGAAGAGGGGCTAATGAAAAACTGTTTTTT. Its protein is CASTRRGANEKLFF.

The chain links TRBV5-1 to TRBJ2-2; tentative D call: TRBD1 (5 bases). Per germline, CDR1 SGHRS and CDR2 YFSETQ. The CDR3 contains 14 residues. Trimming took 2 bases from V and 7 from J, leaving 12 bases between them. This CDR3 reads CASSFTGFGGELFF. CDR3 sequence (DNA): TGCGCCAGCAGCTTTACAGGCTTCGGCGGGGAGCTGTTTTTT.

The CDR3 DNA is TGTGCCAGCAGCTACCGCGGGAACACCGGGGAGCTGTTTTTT. Translated, it gives CASSYRGNTGELFF. This chain links TRBV12-3 or TRBV12-4 with TRBJ2-2; D is undetermined. CDR3 length: 14 amino acids. V shed 6 bases and J shed 1 base, with 9 bases lying between them.

This clonotype has at least ten counts. J is TRBJ2-1 and V is TRBV7-3; D is possibly TRBD1 (6 bases). This CDR3 is built from 15 residues. V was shortened by 5 bases and J by 0 bases, with 11 bases between the two germline ends. Germline CDR1 reads SGHTA; CDR2 reads FQGTGA. The CDR3 DNA is TGTGCCAGCAGCCCTCAGACAGGCTCCTACAATGAGCAGTTCTTC. As protein: CASSPQTGSYNEQFF.

This chain uses TRBV20-1 with TRBJ1-5; TRBD1 is a possible D gene (5 bases). V was cut by 0 bases and J by 1 base, with 7 bases left in between. Germline loops: CDR1 DFQATT, CDR2 SNEGSKA (reference sequence). The CDR3 consists of 14 residues. Written as DNA, the CDR3 is TGCAGTGCTAGAGATGAGGGGAGCAATCAGCCCCAGCATTTT. It specifies CSARDEGSNQPQHF.

J is TRBJ1-3 and V is TRBV7-9; D gene unclear. Trimming took off 1 base at V and 4 bases at J, with 5 bases between the two ends. The CDR3 loop spans 13 amino acids. Germline V gives CDR1 SEHNR, CDR2 FQNEAQ (reference sequence). The CDR3 region is CASSLETGNTIYF. CDR3 DNA sequence: TGTGCCAGCAGCTTAGAAACAGGAAACACCATATATTTT.

Many counts were recorded for this clonotype. The genes are TRBV20-1 and TRBJ2-5; the D gene is possibly TRBD2 (6 bases). The CDR3 has 14 residues. The V end was cut by 6 bases, the J end by 4 bases, with 18 bases between. Germline lookup yields CDR1 DFQATT and CDR2 SNEGSKA (reference sequence). The CDR3 DNA reads TGCAGTGCCCACTTCGGAGGGGCCGGAGAGACCCAGTACTTC. It yields the protein CSAHFGGAGETQYF.

This clonotype was seen only a few times. The germline gene is not matched at one end of the junction; a read error may be the cause. The DNA of the CDR3 is TGTGCTAGCAGTTCCACGGGGGGCAGTGAGACCCAGTACTTC. This gives the protein CASSSTGGSETQYF. The chain employs TRBV7-7 and TRBJ2-5; maybe TRBD2 (7 bases). Germline values: CDR1 SSHAT, CDR2 FNYEAQ (reference sequence). The CDR3 has 14 residues.